These 23 T cell receptor beta chains came from one sample sequenced in a study of blood T cell repertoires in COVID-19. Repertoires were generated with immunoSEQ multiplex PCR, while TCRdb's copy carries only in-frame clones and drops some. Of 92,000 or so clones listed, about 87% are singletons. The sequenced sample was peripheral blood. Receptors originate from a man aged 60 to 75 with acute or convalescent COVID-19.

The chain employs TRBV28 and TRBJ2-5; the match to TRBD2 covers 8 bases. CDR1 is MDHEN and CDR2 is SYDVKM in the germline V gene. Germline trimming cut 8 bases from V and 4 bases from J; bases unmatched to any gene: 3. CDR3 length: 12 residues. The CDR3 sequence is CASLSGGETQYF. In DNA form, the CDR3 reads TGTGCCAGCCTAAGCGGGGGAGAGACCCAGTACTTC.

The CDR3 DNA reads as TGTGCCAGTAGGGACAGAACAAACACCATATATTTT. It translates to CASRDRTNTIYF. The chain combines TRBV19 with TRBJ1-3, with D perhaps matching TRBD1 (6 bases). CDR1 and CDR2 from the germline V gene are LNHDA and SQIVND (reference sequence). CDR3 length: 12 residues. V lost 6 bases, J lost 6 bases, and 9 bases lay in between. The full variable domain, its missing parts supplied by reference TRBV19 and TRBJ1-3, is DGGITQSPKYLFRKEGQNVTLSCEQNLNHDAMYWYRQDPGQGLRLIYYSQIVNDFQKGDIAEGYSVSREKKESFPLTVTSAQKNPTAFYLCASRDRTNTIYFGEGSWLTVV.

The chain carries TRBV11-3 and TRBJ1-2; TRBD1 matches 7 bases. V was clipped by 3 bases and J by 8 bases; unmatched bases: 3. Germline lookup yields CDR1 SGHNT and CDR2 YENEEA. The CDR3 is 12 residues long. The CDR3 nucleotides are TGTGCCAGCAGCTTCCCGACAGGGGGCTACACCTTC. Translation: CASSFPTGGYTF.

This clone turned up a few times. The J gene is TRBJ1-5, the V gene TRBV5-1, with 9 bases lining up with TRBD1. Trimming at V came to 0 bases and at J to 2 bases, leaving 9 bases not matched to a gene. Looked up from germline, CDR1 is SGHRS and CDR2 is YFSETQ. The length of the CDR3 is 18 residues. The CDR3 spells CASSLGTGDHRGNQPQHF. CDR3 sequence (DNA): TGCGCCAGCAGCTTGGGGACAGGGGACCATAGGGGCAATCAGCCCCAGCATTTT.

The J gene is TRBJ2-7, the V gene TRBV19; 8 nucleotides align to TRBD1. This CDR3 spans 15 amino acids. Per germline, CDR1 LNHDA and CDR2 SQIVND (reference sequence). Losses at the gene ends were 3 bases for V and 1 base for J; bases not matched to a gene: 5. CDR3 bases: TGTGCCAGTAGTATTTCTGGGACAGGATCCTACGAGCAGTACTTC. Its translation: CASSISGTGSYEQYF.

The chain joins TRBV18 to TRBJ2-1; 12 positions agree with TRBD2. The CDR3 totals 17 residues. CDR1 and CDR2 (germline): KGHSH, LQKENI. V was pared by 5 bases and J by 7 bases, with 12 bases of the junction left unmatched. The CDR3 bases are TGTGCCAGCTCATATGGCACTAGCGGGAGGCGGATTAATGAGCAGTTCTTC. Its translation: CASSYGTSGRRINEQFF.

The CDR3 reads CASRPGPGELFF. CDR3 sequence (DNA): TGTGCCAGCAGGCCAGGCCCCGGGGAGCTGTTTTTT. The chain carries TRBV6-6 and TRBJ2-2; D unresolved. The germline V and J ends were trimmed by 6 bases and 6 bases, with 8 bases remaining between them. This CDR3 has 12 residues. Germline lookup yields CDR1 MNHNY and CDR2 SVGAGI (reference sequence).

This chain joins TRBV7-9 and TRBJ1-4; 9 bases are a match to TRBD1. Germline CDR1 SEHNR, CDR2 FQNEAQ (reference sequence). The CDR3 contains 14 residues. V gave up 4 bases and J gave up 6 bases; unmatched junction bases: 3. The CDR3 region is CASSSRTGDEKLFF. Here the CDR3 DNA reads TGTGCCAGCAGCTCCCGGACAGGGGATGAAAAACTGTTTTTT.

This clone has just a few counts. The CDR3 DNA reads as TGTGCCAGCAGTTACTCGTCGGGAGGAGGGTCGGGGCAGTACTTC. Protein: CASSYSSGGGSGQYF. The chain recombines TRBV6-5 with TRBJ2-7; TRBD2 matches 7 bases. Trimming cost V 0 bases and J 9 bases; bases outside gene matches: 11. The CDR3 is 15 residues long. Germline V lookup: CDR1 MNHEY, CDR2 SVGAGI.

The chain employs TRBV12-3 or TRBV12-4 and TRBJ2-1, with 7 nucleotides matching TRBD1. The CDR3 consists of 12 residues. J lost 9 bases, V lost 5 bases, and 4 bases had no gene match. DNA of the CDR3: TGTGCCAGCAGTCCGCCAGGGGGTGAGCAGTTCTTC. It specifies CASSPPGGEQFF.

The rearrangement links TRBV5-8 to TRBJ1-3; D gene uncertain. CDR1 and CDR2 (germline): SGHTS, YDEGEE. The CDR3 length is 16 residues. Trimming cost V 9 bases and J 0 bases, with 19 bases left between them. The DNA of the CDR3 is TGTGCCACTGGCCGCGGTTGGCTGATCTCTGGAAACACCATATATTTT. This encodes CATGRGWLISGNTIYF.

In DNA, the CDR3 is TGTGCCAGCAGCTCGTCCAACTACAGGGGAGTGGAGACCCAGTACTTC. It yields the protein CASSSSNYRGVETQYF. This rearrangement joins TRBV5-6 to TRBJ2-5; 7 bases fit TRBD1. The germline V gene encodes CDR1 SGHDT and CDR2 YYEEEE. Trimming removed 3 bases from V and 5 bases from J; junction bases left unmatched: 13. The CDR3 is 16 residues long.

The chain couples TRBV11-3 to TRBJ2-3, with 14 bases identical to TRBD2. Germline CDR1 reads SGHNT; CDR2 reads YENEEA. The CDR3 is made up of 17 amino acids. With V trimmed by 5 bases and J by 0 bases, 4 bases remained unmatched. As DNA, the CDR3 is TGTGCCAGCAGCGAAGGACTAGCGGGGGGAAGCACAGATACGCAGTATTTT. This encodes CASSEGLAGGSTDTQYF.

V is TRBV27 and J is TRBJ2-1; 10 bases are shared with TRBD2. Germline V gene data show CDR1 as MNHEY and CDR2 as SMNVEV (reference sequence). This CDR3 has 14 residues. The V and J ends lost 2 bases and 7 bases, in that order; junction bases with no gene match: 2. The CDR3 nucleotides read TGTGCCAGCAGTTTAACGACTAGCGGGAATGAGCAGTTCTTC. It specifies CASSLTTSGNEQFF.

The V gene is TRBV4-1, the J gene TRBJ2-7, with D possibly matching TRBD1 (5 bases). V dropped 0 bases and J dropped 5 bases, with 14 bases sitting between them. The CDR3 runs 15 residues. The V gene's germline CDR1 is MGHRA and CDR2 YSYEKL. CDR3 nucleotides: TGCGCCAGCAGCCAAGACGGCAGGGTTTTCGACGAGCAGTACTTC. As protein: CASSQDGRVFDEQYF.

The chain recombines TRBV12-2 with TRBJ1-5; the D call in the table, TRBD1, was not verified against the DNA. TRBV12-2 is a pseudogene locus. This CDR3 region has 15 residues. This chain's CDR3 is CASRSPPRGYQPQHF. The DNA of the CDR3 is TGTGCAAGTCGCTCACCACCTAGGGGTTATCAGCCCCAGCATTTT.

V usage is TRBV7-2 and J usage is TRBJ1-1, with D unresolved. The ends were cut back, 3 bases at V and 9 bases at J, with 8 bases in the middle. The CDR3 spans 11 residues. CDR1 and CDR2 (germline): SGHTA, FQGNSA. This chain's CDR3 is CASSLTFKAFF. In DNA form, the CDR3 reads TGTGCCAGCAGCTTGACATTTAAAGCTTTCTTT.

The CDR3 here is CASSQVFGDLAKNIQYF. Here the CDR3 DNA reads TGTGCCAGCAGCCAAGTGTTCGGCGACTTAGCCAAAAACATTCAGTACTTC. This chain uses TRBV3-1 (or the pseudogene TRBV3-2) with TRBJ2-4; unclear D gene. CDR1 is LGHDT and CDR2 is YNNKEL in the germline V gene (reference sequence). The V end was cut by 1 base, the J end by 0 bases, with 13 bases between. CDR3 length equals 17 residues.

The chain carries TRBV18 and TRBJ2-5; 7 bases are shared with TRBD2. V was clipped by 3 bases and J by 2 bases; unmatched bases: 6. The germline V gene encodes CDR1 KGHSH and CDR2 LQKENI. The CDR3 runs 15 residues. The CDR3 coding sequence is TGTGCCAGCTCACCCGAGACTAGCTGGCAAGAGACCCAGTACTTC. It is translated as CASSPETSWQETQYF.

This clone has only one observation. The chain joins TRBV21-1 to TRBJ2-3; the table's TRBD2 call for D was not verified on the DNA. TRBV21-1 is flagged as a pseudogene. The CDR3 extends over 17 amino acids. This CDR3 reads CASSNRLAGGITDTQYF. The CDR3, as DNA: TGTGCCAGCAGCAATAGATTAGCGGGGGGAATCACAGATACGCAGTATTTT.

V and J are TRBV27 and TRBJ1-1, with TRBD1 matching 7 bases. The CDR3 loop spans 16 amino acids. The germline V gene encodes CDR1 MNHEY and CDR2 SMNVEV (reference sequence). V shed 2 bases and J 4 bases; nucleotides not matched to a gene: 10. CDR3 sequence (DNA): TGTGCCAGCAGTTTAAGCCCAGGGGGAGTGGGCACTGAAGCTTTCTTT. Translated, it gives CASSLSPGGVGTEAFF.

The CDR3 coding sequence is TGTGCCAGTAGTATGGGGCAACAGGGCGCCTATGGCTACACCTTC. It translates to CASSMGQQGAYGYTF. V usage is TRBV19 and J usage is TRBJ1-2; TRBD1 might be the D (6 bases). Looked up from germline, CDR1 is LNHDA and CDR2 is SQIVND (reference sequence). The length of the CDR3 is 15 residues. The V gene lost 3 bases and the J gene lost 4 bases, with 15 bases spanning the gap.

This sequence joins TRBV19 and TRBJ2-5; a possible D gene is TRBD1 (5 bases). Germline values: CDR1 LNHDA, CDR2 SQIVND (reference sequence). The length of the CDR3 is 15 residues. Trimming left V 0 bases short and J 0 bases short, with 8 bases between. CDR3 sequence: CASSIDRADQETQYF. CDR3 DNA: TGTGCCAGTAGTATAGACAGGGCCGACCAAGAGACCCAGTACTTC.